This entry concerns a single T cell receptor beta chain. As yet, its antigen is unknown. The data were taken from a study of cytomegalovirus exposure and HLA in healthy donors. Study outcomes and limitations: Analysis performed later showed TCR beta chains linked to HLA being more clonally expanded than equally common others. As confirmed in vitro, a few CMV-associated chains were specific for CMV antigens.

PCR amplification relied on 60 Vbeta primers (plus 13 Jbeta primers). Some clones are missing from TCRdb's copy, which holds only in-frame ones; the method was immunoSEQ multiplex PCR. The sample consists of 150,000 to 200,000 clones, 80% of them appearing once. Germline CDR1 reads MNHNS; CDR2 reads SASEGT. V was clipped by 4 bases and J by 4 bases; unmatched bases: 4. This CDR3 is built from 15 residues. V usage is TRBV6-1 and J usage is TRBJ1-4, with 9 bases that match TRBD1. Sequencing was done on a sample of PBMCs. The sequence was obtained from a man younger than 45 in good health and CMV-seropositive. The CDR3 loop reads CASSGTGGVNEKLFF. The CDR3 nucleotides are TGTGCCAGCAGTGGAACAGGGGGCGTTAATGAAAAACTGTTTTTT.